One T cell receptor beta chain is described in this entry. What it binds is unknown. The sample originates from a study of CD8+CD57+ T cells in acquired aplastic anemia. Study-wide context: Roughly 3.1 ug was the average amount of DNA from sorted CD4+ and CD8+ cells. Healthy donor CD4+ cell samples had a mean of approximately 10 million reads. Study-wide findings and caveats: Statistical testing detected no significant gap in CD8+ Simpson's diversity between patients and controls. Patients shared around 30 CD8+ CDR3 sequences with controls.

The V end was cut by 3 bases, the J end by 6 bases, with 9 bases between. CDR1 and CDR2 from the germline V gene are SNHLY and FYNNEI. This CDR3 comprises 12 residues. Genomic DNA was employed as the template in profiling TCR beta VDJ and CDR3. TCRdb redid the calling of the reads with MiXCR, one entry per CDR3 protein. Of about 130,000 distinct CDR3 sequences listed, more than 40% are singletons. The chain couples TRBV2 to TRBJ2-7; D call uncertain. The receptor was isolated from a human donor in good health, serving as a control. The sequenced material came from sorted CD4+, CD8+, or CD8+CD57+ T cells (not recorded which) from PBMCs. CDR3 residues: CASSEPVGEQYF. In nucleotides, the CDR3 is TGTGCCAGCAGTGAGCCTGTCGGCGAGCAGTACTTC.